The clone carrying this TCR beta chain was seen a handful of times. As yet, its antigen is unknown. These data come from a study of human T cells and chemical hapten exposure. As for the study in general: Patch tests applied 0.01% DPC to the upper back and were scored after 6 days.

TCRdb reprocessed the RACE reads via MiXCR and lists one record per CDR3 protein. The sample carries about 82,000 distinct CDR3 sequences, about 10% recorded once. Study findings and constraints: Compared with pre-sensitization or healthy control sets, expanded TCRs clustered more.

The CDR3 spans 15 residues. Germline V lookup: CDR1 SNHLY, CDR2 FYNNEI. Trimming stripped 1 base from V and 3 bases from J, with 13 bases between. The time point is: patch test 1, 2 weeks after DPC sensitization. Documented treatment: therapeutic diphenylcyclopropenone sensitization with weekly scalp DPC. This receptor was identified in a woman in her forties or fifties with alopecia areata. Some clones in this sample may be carry-over from other donors' samples. V usage is TRBV2 and J usage is TRBJ2-7; D perhaps matches TRBD2 (7 bases). The sample here was whole blood, taken in connection with sensitization to the hapten diphenylcyclopropenone (DPC). The CDR3 nucleotides are TGTGCCAGCAGTGAAGAGGGGGGGCCCTACTACGAGCAGTACTTC. Encoded protein: CASSEEGGPYYEQYF.